This T cell receptor beta chain stems from a study of blood T cell repertoires in COVID-19. Overall study context: COVID-19 samples collected from the United States, Italy and Spain covered acute and convalescent phases. T cells, B-cell-depleted T cells, or PBMCs provided the cDNA or gDNA that served as material.

Cohorts were determined from participant-reported clinical history. V lost 0 bases to trimming and J lost 4 bases, with 15 bases between them. There are 16 residues in the CDR3. Looked up from germline, CDR1 is MGHDK and CDR2 is SYGVNS. Per the original data handling: Researchers report that nucleated cell counts were estimated from reference gene primer amplification. This table comes from immunoSEQ multiplex PCR, and its TCRdb copy is limited to in-frame clones, with some not included. V, J and clone size are those of that table, while D and trimming were read from the DNA. The sample shows about 280,000 clones, roughly 80% of them seen only once.

The chain uses TRBV25-1 and TRBJ1-2, with D maybe TRBD1 (6 bases). The sequence was obtained from a man aged 40-49 years who had been exposed to COVID-19. Specimen: PBMCs or T cells enriched from blood (not recorded which). The CDR3 is CASSEYFAARGYGYTF. The CDR3 DNA reads TGTGCCAGCAGTGAATATTTCGCCGCCAGGGGCTATGGCTACACCTTC.